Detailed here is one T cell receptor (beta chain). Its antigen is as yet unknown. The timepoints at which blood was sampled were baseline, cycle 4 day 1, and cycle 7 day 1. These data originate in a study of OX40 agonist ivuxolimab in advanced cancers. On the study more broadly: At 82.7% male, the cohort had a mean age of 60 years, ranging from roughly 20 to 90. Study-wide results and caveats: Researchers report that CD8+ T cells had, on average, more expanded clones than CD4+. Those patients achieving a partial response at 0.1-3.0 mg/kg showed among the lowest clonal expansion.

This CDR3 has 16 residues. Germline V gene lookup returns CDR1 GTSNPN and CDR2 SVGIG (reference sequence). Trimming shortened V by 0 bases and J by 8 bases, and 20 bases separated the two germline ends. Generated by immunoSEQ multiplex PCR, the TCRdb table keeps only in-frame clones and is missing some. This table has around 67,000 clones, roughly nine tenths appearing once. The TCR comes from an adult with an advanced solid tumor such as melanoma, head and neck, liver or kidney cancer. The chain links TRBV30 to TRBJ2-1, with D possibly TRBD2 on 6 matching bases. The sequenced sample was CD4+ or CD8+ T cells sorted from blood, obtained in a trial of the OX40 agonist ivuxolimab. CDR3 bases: TGTGCCTGGAGTGTACTATCTATAGTGGGCGGGGATGAGCAGTTCTTC. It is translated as CAWSVLSIVGGDEQFF.